This T cell receptor beta chain stems from a study of T cell responses to AZD1222 COVID-19 vaccine. This table comes from immunoSEQ multiplex PCR, and its TCRdb copy is limited to in-frame clones, with some not included. The sample lists about 50,000 clones, over 80% occurring once. Study-level findings and limits: Of spike-specific TCRs, nearly half reportedly target regions left unmutated in variants. Without day 14 samples, only post-peak T cell repertoires were studied. Spike-specific TCR breadth and depth grew following two AZD1222 doses. AZD1222 recipients seropositive at baseline numbered only 5 to 7.

On this clone: Its antigen is as yet unknown.

The CDR3 runs 14 residues. CDR1 and CDR2 from the germline V gene are SGHRS and YFSETQ. The germline V and J ends were trimmed by 5 bases and 0 bases, with 6 bases remaining between them. The TCR sequence derives from an adult in good health. The sequences come from peripheral blood, collected on day 0 of AZD1222 vaccination. The gene calls are TRBV5-1 and TRBJ2-6, with D unclear. This CDR3 is CASSANSGANVLTF. CDR3 bases: TGCGCCAGCAGTGCGAACTCTGGGGCCAACGTCCTGACTTTC.